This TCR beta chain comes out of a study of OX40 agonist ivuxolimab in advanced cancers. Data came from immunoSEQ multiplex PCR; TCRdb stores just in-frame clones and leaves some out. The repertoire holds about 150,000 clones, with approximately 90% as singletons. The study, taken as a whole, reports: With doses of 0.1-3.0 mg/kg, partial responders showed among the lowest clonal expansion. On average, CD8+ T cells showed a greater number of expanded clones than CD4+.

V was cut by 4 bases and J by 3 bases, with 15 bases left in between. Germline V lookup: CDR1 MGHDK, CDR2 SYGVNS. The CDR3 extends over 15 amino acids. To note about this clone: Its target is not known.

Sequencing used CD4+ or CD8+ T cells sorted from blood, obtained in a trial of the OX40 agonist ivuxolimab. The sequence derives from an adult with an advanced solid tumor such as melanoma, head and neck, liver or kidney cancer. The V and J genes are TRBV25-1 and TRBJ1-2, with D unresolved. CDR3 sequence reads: CASSGTPREHYGYTF. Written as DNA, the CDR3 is TGTGCCAGCAGTGGGACTCCACGGGAGCACTATGGCTACACCTTC.